This T cell receptor (beta chain) was recovered during a study of shared clonotypes between healthy human individuals. Study in general: Each donor contributed plates that comprised three CD4 naive, three CD4 memory, two CD8 naive and one CD8 memory.

Points from the study as a whole: Naive subsets typically showed greater estimated richness than memory subsets. Depth was large, yet rarefaction showed that sorted-subset sequencing was incomplete.

Genomic DNA (from each subset) was split evenly across several immunoSEQ plates. TCRdb keeps only in-frame clones here, not all; method: immunoSEQ multiplex PCR. The data show some 2.3 million clones, with over 85% seen just once and 0.35% to 0.5% held by the top ten. A remark on this clone: The antigen is not known.

The sequenced sample was naive CD4+ T cells from PBMCs. Subset of the sample: CD45RA+ positively selected. This receptor was obtained from a man between 18 and 35 years old in good health. Some clones in this sample may be carry-over from other donors' samples.

In DNA form, the CDR3 reads TGTGCCAGCAGTCGAAGCGGGAGCGAATTCTACGAGCAGTACTTC. Encoded protein: CASSRSGSEFYEQYF. V is TRBV9 and J is TRBJ2-7, with 8 nucleotides matching TRBD2. In germline, CDR1 is SGDLS, CDR2 YYNGEE. J was trimmed by 3 bases and V by 5 bases; bases with no gene match: 10. The CDR3 is 15 amino acids.